A single sample gave rise to the 26 T cell receptor beta chains below, sequenced in a study of tumor-infiltrating lymphocytes in primary liver carcinoma. The authors took blood RNA from unsorted whole blood and also extracted germline DNA. The researchers produced TCR beta cDNA from roughly 500 ng total RNA with a constant-region primer. Libraries of TCR beta came from three nested multiplex PCR rounds with slightly modified ARM-PCR. Rounds one and two of PCR, each of around 9 cycles, were primed with TRBV1-TRBV30 forward primers and a C-beta reverse primer. Via MiXCR, TCRdb re-called the multiplex PCR reads, giving one row per CDR3 protein. Of around 330,000 distinct CDR3 sequences in the sample, roughly 60% are singletons; the top ten hold approximately 17%. Sequencing input: peripheral blood. Receptors were obtained from a woman in her twenties or thirties with primary liver carcinoma and hepatitis B virus infection.

Concerning this clonotype: One end of the junction fails to match germline, which may point to a read error. V is TRBV7-8 and J is TRBJ2-7, with D perhaps matching TRBD1 (6 bases). CDR1 and CDR2 from the germline V gene are SGHVS and FQNEAQ. The CDR3 totals 14 residues. CDR3 in DNA: TGTGCCAGCAGGCCGACAGGAGACCTTTCCGAGCACTACTTC. As protein: CASRPTGDLSEHYF.

Turning to this clonotype: Since no conserved phenylalanine or tryptophan closes the CDR3, a read error is the likely cause. The V gene is TRBV4-2, the J gene TRBJ2-3; 10 bases map to TRBD2. Trimming removed 2 bases from V and 5 bases from J; junction bases left unmatched: 10. CDR1 and CDR2 from the germline V gene are LGHNA and YNFKEQ. The CDR3 contains 17 residues. CDR3 sequence: CASSQPTWTSGQDTQYL. As DNA, the CDR3 is TGTGCCAGCAGCCAACCCACCTGGACTAGCGGTCAAGATACGCAGTATTTA.

The V and J genes are TRBV5-4 and TRBJ2-1, with 7 bases identical to TRBD2. The ends lost 4 bases at V and 6 bases at J; junction bases unmatched: 10. CDR1 and CDR2 from the germline V gene are SGHNT and YYREEE (reference sequence). This CDR3 spans 15 amino acids. The CDR3: CASSKAGRNTNEQFF. CDR3 sequence (DNA): TGTGCCAGCAGCAAAGCGGGAAGGAACACCAATGAGCAGTTCTTC.

Note on this clonotype: A read error may produce the germline difference seen at one junction end. The rearrangement uses TRBV11-2 and TRBJ1-2; 9 bases are a match to TRBD1. The CDR3 sequence is 14 residues long. Germline values: CDR1 SGHAT, CDR2 FQNNGV. This CDR3 is CASSLEDRGYGYTF. The CDR3 nucleotides are TGTGCCAGCAGTTTAGAGGACAGGGGTTATGGCTACACCTTC.

Notes on this clonotype: It may be a read error: a sequence one base away is much more abundant. V usage is TRBV6-6 and J usage is TRBJ1-4, with 10 bases aligning to TRBD1. The junction had 10 bases not matched to a gene; V was cut back by 7 bases and J by 5 bases. Germline-derived CDR1 and CDR2 are MNHNY and SVGAGI (reference sequence). The CDR3 contains 16 residues. The DNA for the CDR3 is TGTGCCAGCACTTATAGGGACAGGGGCAGCAATGAAAAACTGTTTTTT. Encoded protein: CASTYRDRGSNEKLFF.

This clonotype came up many times. DNA for the CDR3: TGTGCCAGCAGACTAGGGTCTGGCAGGGGGCATGATGGCTACACCTTC. It codes for CASRLGSGRGHDGYTF. The chain combines TRBV28 with TRBJ1-2, with 8 nucleotides matching TRBD1. The CDR3 loop spans 16 amino acids. V trimming: 6 bases; J trimming: 6 bases; junction bases outside the gene matches: 15. Germline V gives CDR1 MDHEN, CDR2 SYDVKM.

CDR3 residues: CASSQDPGLAGYNEQFF. CDR3 bases: TGTGCCAGCAGCCAAGATCCGGGACTAGCGGGATACAATGAGCAGTTCTTC. The V call is TRBV4-2, the J call TRBJ2-1, with TRBD2 matching 13 bases. Germline lookup yields CDR1 LGHNA and CDR2 YNFKEQ. This CDR3 comprises 17 residues. Trimming cost V 0 bases and J 4 bases; bases outside gene matches: 3.

This rearrangement joins TRBV6-2 or TRBV6-3 to TRBJ1-2; 11 bases match TRBD1. Germline CDR1 MNHEY, CDR2 SVGEGT. CDR3 length: 16 residues. V was clipped by 7 bases and J by 3 bases; unmatched bases: 10. CDR3 sequence reads: CASTSPGTGGDYGYTF. DNA for the CDR3: TGTGCCAGCACCTCCCCTGGGACAGGGGGAGACTATGGCTACACCTTC.

In its sample, this clonotype was seen a few times. At one end, the junction sequence differs from germline, possibly due to a read error. The chain links TRBV6-2 or TRBV6-3 to TRBJ1-5; possible D gene TRBD1, 5 bases. Looked up from germline, CDR1 is MNHEY and CDR2 is SVGEGT. The CDR3 runs to 14 residues. The CDR3 sequence is CTSSYGGGYQPQHF. DNA for the CDR3: TGTACCAGCAGTTACGGCGGGGGATATCAGCCCCAACATTTT.

Ten or more counts support this clonotype. The chain links TRBV11-2 to TRBJ2-3; D gene ambiguous. The germline V and J ends were trimmed by 0 bases and 2 bases, with 3 bases remaining between them. The CDR3 runs 13 residues. Germline CDR1 reads SGHAT; CDR2 reads FQNNGV. The CDR3 DNA reads as TGTGCCAGCAGCTTAGAACACACAGATACGCAGTATTTT. Translation gives CASSLEHTDTQYF.

To note about this clonotype: Being one base from a much bigger clone, this may be a read error. The chain employs TRBV6-6 and TRBJ2-3; tentatively, D is TRBD1 (6 bases). This CDR3 region has 15 residues. Germline loops: CDR1 MNHNY, CDR2 SVGAGI (reference sequence). The germline V and J ends were trimmed by 5 bases and 5 bases, with 17 bases remaining between them. CDR3 sequence (DNA): TGTGCCAGCAGTCCCGAGACAGGAGGCAAAGATACGCAGTATTTT. Its protein product is CASSPETGGKDTQYF.

With regard to this clonotype: The junction departs from germline at one end; a sequencing error may be responsible. The V and J genes are TRBV6-5 and TRBJ2-5; D is unclear. The CDR3 consists of 14 residues. The germline V gene encodes CDR1 MNHEY and CDR2 SVGAGI. The CDR3, as DNA: TGTGCCAGCACTTACTCTTCCAGACAAGAGACCCAGTACTTC. It specifies CASTYSSRQETQYF.

As for this clonotype: It may be a read error: a sequence one base away is much more abundant. The V call is TRBV12-3 or TRBV12-4, the J call TRBJ2-1; unclear D gene. This CDR3 is 12 amino acids long. CDR3 DNA sequence: TGTACCAGCAGTTCGCTCCAAAATGAGCAGTTCTTC. Amino acid sequence: CTSSSLQNEQFF.

Comment on this clonotype: Likely a read error: the CDR3 ends without its conserved phenylalanine or tryptophan. The V and J genes are TRBV11-2 and TRBJ2-5, with TRBD2 identical over 13 bases. CDR1 is SGHAT and CDR2 is FQNNGV in the germline V gene. The CDR3 is 16 amino acids. For the CDR3, the DNA is TGTGCTAGCAGCCACGCACTAGCGGGAGGGGGGGAGACCCAGTACTTA. Translated: CASSHALAGGGETQYL.

A word on this clonotype: One base away lies a much larger clone, so this may be a sequencing read error. The V call is TRBV4-3, the J call TRBJ2-1, with a possible D match to TRBD1 (5 bases). The CDR3 consists of 15 residues. Germline V gives CDR1 LGHNA, CDR2 YSLEER. CDR3 nucleotides: TGCGCCAGCAGCCAAGATCTAGGGGCCTACTATGAGCAGTTCTTC. It encodes CASSQDLGAYYEQFF.

Note on this clonotype: One end of the junction is discordant with germline, which a read error may explain. The chain carries TRBV7-9 and TRBJ2-5; D gene uncertain. Germline CDR1 is SEHNR and CDR2 is FQNEAQ (reference sequence). The CDR3 has 15 amino acids. The CDR3 DNA reads TGCACCAGCAGCTTGAGCTTGGCAGCCCAAGAGACCCAGTACTTC. Protein product: CTSSLSLAAQETQYF.

This clonotype has just a few counts. The rearrangement joins TRBV7-8 to TRBJ1-1, with D unclear. V lost 1 base, J lost 1 base, and 10 bases lay in between. Germline V gene data show CDR1 as SGHVS and CDR2 as FQNEAQ. The CDR3 has 15 amino acids. In nucleotides, the CDR3 is TGTGCCAGCAGCTTAGGCTCCGGACGGAACACTGAAGCTTTCTTT. Protein product: CASSLGSGRNTEAFF.

V usage is TRBV5-6 and J usage is TRBJ2-7; 7 nucleotides align to TRBD1. The CDR3 sequence is 13 residues long. The germline CDR1 and CDR2 sequences are SGHDT and YYEEEE. Losses at the gene ends were 1 base for V and 5 bases for J; bases not matched to a gene: 3. CDR3 sequence reads: CASSLPGGDEQYF. In DNA, the CDR3 is TGTGCCAGCAGCTTGCCAGGGGGAGACGAGCAGTACTTC.

On this clonotype itself: A much larger clone lies one base from this, so it may be a read error. For the CDR3, the DNA is TGCGCCAGCAGCCGGGAAAATAGCGTATCCTCCTACGAGCAGTACTTC. Translated, it gives CASSRENSVSSYEQYF. The chain is built from TRBV4-3 and TRBJ2-7, with D possibly being TRBD2 (5 bases). Germline CDR1 and CDR2: LGHNA and YSLEER. V gave up 4 bases and J gave up 0 bases, with 16 bases separating them. The CDR3 runs to 16 residues.

As for this clonotype: Possible read error: a much larger clone is one base away. The chain combines TRBV7-9 with TRBJ2-2, with a possible D match to TRBD2 (5 bases). This CDR3 has 15 residues. CDR1 and CDR2 from the germline V gene are SEHNR and FQNEAQ (reference sequence). In nucleotides, the CDR3 is TGTGCCAGCAGCTTTGAACGTGCGAACACCGGGGAGCGGTTTTTT. Amino acids: CASSFERANTGERFF. The whole variable domain, remainder taken from reference TRBV7-9 and TRBJ2-2, is DTGVSQNPRHKITKRGQNVTFRCDPISEHNRLYWYRQTLGQGPEFLTYFQNEAQLEKSRLLSDRFSAERPKGSFSTLEIQRTEQGDSAMYLCASSFERANTGERFFGEGSRLTVL.

Only a few counts were recorded for this clonotype. A much bigger clone sits one base away, suggesting this may be a read error. The chain employs TRBV6-2 or TRBV6-3 and TRBJ2-4; 8 bases map to TRBD2. The germline V gene has CDR1 MNHEY and CDR2 SVGEGT. This CDR3 contains 13 residues. The V gene end was trimmed by 6 bases and the J gene end by 7 bases; junction bases not matched to a gene: 5. CDR3 in amino acids: CASRIGGGNIQYF. CDR3 nucleotide sequence: TGTGCCAGCAGAATCGGCGGGGGGAACATTCAGTACTTC.

Worth noting for this clonotype: With a much larger clone just one base away, this may be a read error. CDR3 coding DNA: TGTGCCAGCAGCTGCGCGAACACTGAAGCTTTCTTT. Encoded protein: CASSCANTEAFF. The chain couples TRBV7-9 to TRBJ1-1; D gene unclear. The CDR3 is 12 amino acids. V shed 4 bases and J shed 1 base, with 4 bases lying between them. The germline gives CDR1 SEHNR, CDR2 FQNEAQ (reference sequence).

The chain recombines TRBV12-3 or TRBV12-4 with TRBJ2-7; D remains ambiguous. The CDR3 loop spans 14 amino acids. Trimming took off 3 bases at V and 6 bases at J, with 15 bases between the two ends. DNA for the CDR3: TGTGCCAGCAGTTTCCCCCTAGGAGCTACCGAGCAGTACTTC. Translating it yields CASSFPLGATEQYF.

Points on this clonotype: The junction departs from germline at one end; a sequencing error may be responsible. The rearrangement uses TRBV6-5 and TRBJ2-7, with 13 nucleotides matching TRBD2. Germline V gene sequence: CDR1 MNHEY, CDR2 SVGAGI. The CDR3 is made up of 16 amino acids. The CDR3, as DNA: TGTGCCACCAGTTACTCTTGGACTAGCGGGAGAAGCGAGCGGTACTTC. Translating gives CATSYSWTSGRSERYF.

The J gene is TRBJ2-3, the V gene TRBV28; D gene uncertain. The V gene lost 2 bases and the J gene lost 8 bases, with 5 bases spanning the gap. Germline CDR1 MDHEN, CDR2 SYDVKM. This CDR3 has 11 amino acids. The CDR3 is CASSLIGTQYF. CDR3 nucleotides: TGTGCCAGCAGTTTAATCGGTACGCAGTATTTT.

Many counts were recorded for this clonotype. Written as DNA, the CDR3 is TGTGCCTGCCGGGACGGCTTAAGGGGGGGCTACACCTTC. Translated, it gives CACRDGLRGGYTF. This chain connects TRBV30 to TRBJ1-2, with D possibly TRBD1 on 6 matching bases. V was pared by 6 bases and J by 8 bases, with 19 bases between. This CDR3 spans 13 amino acids. The V gene's germline CDR1 is GTSNPN and CDR2 SVGIG (reference sequence).